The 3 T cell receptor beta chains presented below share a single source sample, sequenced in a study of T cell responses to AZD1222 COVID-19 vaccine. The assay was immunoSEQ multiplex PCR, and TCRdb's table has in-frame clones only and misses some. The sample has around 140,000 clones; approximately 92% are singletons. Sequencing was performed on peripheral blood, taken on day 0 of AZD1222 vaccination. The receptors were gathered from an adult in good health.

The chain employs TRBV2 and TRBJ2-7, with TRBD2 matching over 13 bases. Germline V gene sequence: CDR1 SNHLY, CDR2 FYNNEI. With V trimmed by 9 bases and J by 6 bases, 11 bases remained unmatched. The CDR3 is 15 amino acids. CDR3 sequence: CARLAGLAGASEQYF. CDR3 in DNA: TGTGCCAGGCTCGCCGGACTAGCGGGAGCTTCCGAGCAGTACTTC.

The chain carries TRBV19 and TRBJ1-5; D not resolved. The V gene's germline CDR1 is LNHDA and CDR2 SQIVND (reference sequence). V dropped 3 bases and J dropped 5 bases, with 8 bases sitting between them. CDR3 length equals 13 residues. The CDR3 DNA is TGTGCCAGTAGTATGATGGTTGATCAGCCCCAGCATTTT. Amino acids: CASSMMVDQPQHF.

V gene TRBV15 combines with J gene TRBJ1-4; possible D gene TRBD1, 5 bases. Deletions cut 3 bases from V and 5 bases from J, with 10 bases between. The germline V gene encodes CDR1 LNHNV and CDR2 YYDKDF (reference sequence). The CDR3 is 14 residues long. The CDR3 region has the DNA TGTGCCACCAGCAGGGGGGTGGGCAATGAAAAACTGTTTTTT. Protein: CATSRGVGNEKLFF.